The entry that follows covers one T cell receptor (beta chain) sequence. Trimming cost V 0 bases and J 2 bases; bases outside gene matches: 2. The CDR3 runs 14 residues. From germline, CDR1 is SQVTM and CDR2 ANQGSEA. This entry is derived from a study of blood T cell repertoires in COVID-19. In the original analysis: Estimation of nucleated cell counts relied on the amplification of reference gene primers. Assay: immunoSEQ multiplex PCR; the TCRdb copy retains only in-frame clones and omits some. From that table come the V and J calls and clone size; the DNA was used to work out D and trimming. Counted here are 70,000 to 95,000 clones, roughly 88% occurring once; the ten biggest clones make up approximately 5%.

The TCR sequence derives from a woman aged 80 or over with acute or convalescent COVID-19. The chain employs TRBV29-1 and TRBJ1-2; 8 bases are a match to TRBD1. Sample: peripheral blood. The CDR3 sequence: CSVEERTGNYGYTF. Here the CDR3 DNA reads TGCAGCGTTGAAGAAAGGACAGGGAACTATGGCTACACCTTC.